The T cell receptor (beta chain) described here comes from a study of regulatory T cells in long-lasting Graves disease. Across the study: More than 5 years of antithyroid drugs with positive TSH receptor antibodies defined persistent Graves' disease.

The sample's time point: persistent/refractory GD, antithyroid drugs over 5 years with positive TRAb. Generation of the TCR library employed RNA extracted from PBMCs. Each patient gave approximately 8.1 milliliters of EDTA-anticoagulated peripheral blood. Overall study results and limits: Persistent Graves' patients showed less TCR diversity than newly diagnosed ones.

On this clonotype: No antigen is known for it.

This CDR3 has 15 residues. CDR1 SGHRS and CDR2 YFSETQ come from the germline V gene. V lost 1 base, J lost 7 bases, and 11 bases stayed unmatched. In building TCR beta libraries, iRepertoire HTBI primers were used together with Arm-PCR of CDR3 regions. Each CDR3 protein is one row after TCRdb ran MiXCR on the multiplex PCR reads. The table shows about 340,000 distinct CDR3 sequences, with about 18% occurring only once. The chain is built from TRBV5-1 and TRBJ2-7; 7 bases agree with TRBD2. The source of this sequence is a female donor with Graves disease. The source was peripheral blood mononuclear cells (PBMCs), collected when the disease was refractory, from a patient treated with antithyroid drugs. CDR3 sequence: CASSLSGGRRKEQYF. DNA of the CDR3: TGCGCCAGCAGCTTGTCGGGCGGGAGACGTAAAGAGCAGTACTTC.